This T cell receptor (beta chain) was identified in a study of vaccination and CD4 T cells after COVID-19. Germline lookup yields CDR1 SEHNR and CDR2 FQNEAQ (reference sequence). Trimming at V came to 5 bases and at J to 10 bases, leaving 21 bases not matched to a gene. CDR3 size: 17 residues. Indicated treatment: approximately 10-day PBMC culture with coronavirus spike peptide pools or control peptides (ViraFEST assay). Cell culture was performed with roughly 2 million PBMCs per well in the presence of around 9.4 IU/ml IL-2 and approximately 10 ug/ml peptide pools. A remark on this clonotype: The antigen is unknown.

CD4+ T cells that had been cultured provided DNA sequenced with the Oncomine TCR Beta short-read assay. TCRdb used MiXCR to reprocess the PCR reads, holding one entry per CDR3 protein. The repertoire has about 11,000 distinct CDR3 sequences, around 75% of them found once; the top ten carry under 8.5%. Sequenced input: CD4+ T cells from blood, cultured in vitro. The gene calls are TRBV7-9 and TRBJ2-3; 7 bases agree with TRBD1. The sequence was collected from a human donor who had recovered from COVID-19. CDR3 region: CASSPQAFAGGMVAQYF. CDR3 nucleotide sequence: TGTGCCAGCAGCCCGCAGGCTTTCGCAGGGGGTATGGTTGCGCAGTATTTT.